These T cell receptor beta chains were read from a single sample in a study of blood T cell repertoires in COVID-19. Clones were read by immunoSEQ multiplex PCR, and TCRdb kept only the in-frame ones, dropping some. The data contain hundreds of thousands of clones, 75% to 90% of them singletons. Source material: peripheral blood. These receptors were obtained from a woman aged 30 to 39 with active or convalescent COVID-19. The CDR3 runs from the conserved cysteine through the conserved F or W. A D gene is named only where the DNA matches it firmly. Size values are once, few and many counts, or a class for expanded clones, and some rows have none.

size: .
V: TRBV7-8
J: TRBJ2-7
D: .
DNA: TGTGCCAGCAGCTCTCAACTGGCGAGGTACGAGCAGTACTTC
CDR3: CASSSQLARYEQYF

size: .
V: TRBV24-1
J: TRBJ1-2
D: TRBD1
DNA: TGTGCCACAAAAAATACAGGGGATGGCTACACCTTC
CDR3: CATKNTGDGYTF

size: .
V: TRBV7-9
J: TRBJ1-2
D: .
DNA: TGTGCCAGCAGCTTAGATCAAACAGATCCCCTCTACGGCTACACCTTC
CDR3: CASSLDQTDPLYGYTF

size: once
V: TRBV18
J: TRBJ1-1
D: .
DNA: TGTGCCAGCTCACCAGGTTGGGGGGTGAACACTGAAGCTTTCTTT
CDR3: CASSPGWGVNTEAFF

size: few
V: TRBV7-2
J: TRBJ2-7
D: .
DNA: TGTGCCAGCAGCCCGCTCGGGAGCTCCTACGAGCAGTACTTC
CDR3: CASSPLGSSYEQYF

size: few
V: TRBV13
J: TRBJ1-4
D: .
DNA: TGTGCCAGCAGCCGGGGACTGGGGTATGAAAAACTGTTTTTT
CDR3: CASSRGLGYEKLFF

size: .
V: TRBV5-6
J: TRBJ2-7
D: TRBD2
DNA: TGTGCCAGCAGGCCGGGACTAGCGGATCCCTCCTACGAGCAGTACTTC
CDR3: CASRPGLADPSYEQYF

size: .
V: TRBV11-2
J: TRBJ1-4
D: .
DNA: TGTGCCAGCAGCCCAGGACTTGGTGAAAAACTGTTTTTT
CDR3: CASSPGLGEKLFF

size: .
V: TRBV2
J: TRBJ2-5
D: .
DNA: TGTGCCAGCAGTGGGTGGCGGCGGGGTGTCCAAGAGACCCAGTACTTC
CDR3: CASSGWRRGVQETQYF

size: .
V: TRBV6-5
J: TRBJ2-2
D: .
DNA: TGTGCCAGCAGACTAACTAGAGTCGCCGGGGAGCTGTTTTTT
CDR3: CASRLTRVAGELFF

size: once
V: TRBV9
J: TRBJ2-2
D: TRBD2
DNA: TGTGCCAGCAGCCCCAAAGCGGGGGGGACCGTGGCCGGGGAGCTGTTTTTT
CDR3: CASSPKAGGTVAGELFF

size: .
V: TRBV10-3
J: TRBJ2-5
D: TRBD2
DNA: TGTGCCATCAGTGAATCGGGAGCGGGGCAGAGGGAGACCCAGTACTTC
CDR3: CAISESGAGQRETQYF

size: .
V: TRBV18
J: TRBJ1-2
D: .
DNA: TGTGCCAGCTCGCCGGGGACAAGCCTTAATGGCTACACCTTC
CDR3: CASSPGTSLNGYTF

size: .
V: TRBV10-3
J: TRBJ1-3
D: TRBD1
DNA: TGTGCCATCAGGGGGACAGGGTATTCTGGAAACACCATATATTTT
CDR3: CAIRGTGYSGNTIYF

size: .
V: TRBV21-1
J: TRBJ2-7
D: .
DNA: TGTGCCAGCACCCGACAAGGACAGGGGACCTACGAGCAGTACTTC
CDR3: CASTRQGQGTYEQYF

size: .
V: TRBV27
J: TRBJ1-1
D: .
DNA: TGTGCCAGCAGTTTATCAGCCGTTTTCGCTGAAGCTTTCTTT
CDR3: CASSLSAVFAEAFF

size: .
V: TRBV19
J: TRBJ2-1
D: .
DNA: TGTGCCAGCATCGACAGGTACAGCTCCTACAATGAGCAGTTCTTC
CDR3: CASIDRYSSYNEQFF

size: .
V: TRBV6-5
J: TRBJ2-7
D: TRBD2
DNA: TGTGCCAGCGGCAATAGCGGGAGCTCCTACGAGCAGTACTTC
CDR3: CASGNSGSSYEQYF

size: .
V: TRBV10-2
J: TRBJ2-3
D: TRBD2
DNA: TGCGCCAGCAGTGGACCCTCCGGGACTAGCGGGGGGGAGGACACAGATACGCAGTATTTT
CDR3: CASSGPSGTSGGEDTDTQYF

size: .
V: TRBV6-1
J: TRBJ2-2
D: TRBD2
DNA: TGTGCCAGCAGTGTATGGGCTAGCGGGGGAGCCACCGGGGAGCTGTTTTTT
CDR3: CASSVWASGGATGELFF

size: .
V: TRBV30
J: TRBJ1-1
D: .
DNA: TGTGCCTGGCGATTCGGTGGTGAAGCTTTCTTT
CDR3: CAWRFGGEAFF

size: .
V: TRBV9
J: TRBJ2-3
D: .
DNA: TGTGCCACCAACACAGATACGCAGTATTTT
CDR3: CATNTDTQYF

size: .
V: TRBV19
J: TRBJ2-7
D: TRBD1
DNA: TGTGCCAGTAGTATAGGCGGGACAGGCCTTTACGAGCAGTACTTC
CDR3: CASSIGGTGLYEQYF

size: .
V: TRBV18
J: TRBJ2-2
D: TRBD2
DNA: TGTGCCAGCTCACCAAGGAGCGGGGGGGCTCTGAGCACCGGGGAGCTGTTTTTT
CDR3: CASSPRSGGALSTGELFF

size: .
V: TRBV21-1
J: TRBJ2-3
D: .
DNA: TGTGCCAGAGGGGTAGCGGGAGTAGATACGCAGTATTTT
CDR3: CARGVAGVDTQYF

size: .
V: TRBV4-1
J: TRBJ1-2
D: .
DNA: TGCGCCAGCAGCCATCCCGCCGGGGACTATGGCTACACCTTC
CDR3: CASSHPAGDYGYTF

size: .
V: TRBV7-9
J: TRBJ1-1
D: .
DNA: TGTGCCAGCAGCTTAGAGATACGGGATACTGAAGCTTTCTTT
CDR3: CASSLEIRDTEAFF

size: .
V: TRBV7-7
J: TRBJ2-1
D: TRBD2
DNA: TGTGCCAGCAGCCCCGGACTAGCGGGAGCGAGAGATGAGCAGTTCTTC
CDR3: CASSPGLAGARDEQFF

size: few
V: TRBV3-1/TRBV3-2
J: TRBJ2-2
D: TRBD1
DNA: TGTGCCAGCAGCCAGGGACAGGGGGAGATTGGCGGGGAGCTGTTTTTT
CDR3: CASSQGQGEIGGELFF

size: .
V: TRBV3-1/TRBV3-2
J: TRBJ2-3
D: TRBD2
DNA: TGTGCCAGCAGTATGCGGGAGGGCCGTGATACGCAGTATTTT
CDR3: CASSMREGRDTQYF

size: .
V: TRBV19
J: TRBJ2-2
D: .
DNA: TGTGCCAGTACCCTCCGACGGGGTGGTAACGGGGAGCTGTTTTTT
CDR3: CASTLRRGGNGELFF

size: .
V: TRBV7-9
J: TRBJ1-4
D: .
DNA: TGTGCCAGCAGCCTCACCCCGTGGGACATTGCAACTAATGAAAAACTGTTTTTT
CDR3: CASSLTPWDIATNEKLFF

size: .
V: TRBV19
J: TRBJ2-5
D: TRBD2
DNA: TGTGCCACCGCTTCAGCGGGAGCCCCACTAGGAGAGACCCAGTACTTC
CDR3: CATASAGAPLGETQYF

size: .
V: TRBV9
J: TRBJ2-3
D: .
DNA: TGTGCCAGCAGCAGCGGGGACATAAGCACAGATACGCAGTATTTT
CDR3: CASSSGDISTDTQYF